These 7 T cell receptor beta chains share one sample of origin, sequenced in a study of metastatic and nonmetastatic thyroid tumors. TCRdb re-analyzed the PCR reads using MiXCR. The sample includes 40,000 or so clones, around 20% of them seen just once. Each patient came to thyroid surgery without any prior treatment (of any kind). Sequencing was done on a sample of blood. These receptors all stem from a female donor with papillary thyroid cancer or a benign thyroid nodule (not recorded which). Some clones in this sample may be carry-over from other donors' samples.

There are many counts of this clone. The gene calls are TRBV24-1 and TRBJ2-3; 7 bases match TRBD2. V lost 9 bases and J lost 3; bases outside the gene matches: 2. The germline V gene has CDR1 KGHDR and CDR2 SFDVKD. The CDR3 contains 12 residues. The CDR3 region is CATGGVTDTQYF. The CDR3 nucleotides are TGTGCCACCGGGGGGGTAACAGATACGCAGTATTTT.

A note on this clone: Possible read error: a much larger clone is one base away. This chain joins TRBV20-1 and TRBJ2-3; D ambiguous. The CDR3 contains 14 residues. The V gene's germline CDR1 is DFQATT and CDR2 SNEGSKA (reference sequence). Trimming took off 6 bases at V and 1 base at J, with 14 bases between the two ends. CDR3 bases: TGCAGTGCCGTCTCTGACGTTCGCACAGATACGCAGTATTTT. As protein: CSAVSDVRTDTQYF.

This clone came up many times. The J gene is TRBJ2-3, the V gene TRBV7-2; 8 bases line up with TRBD2. The V gene's germline CDR1 is SGHTA and CDR2 FQGNSA. The CDR3 consists of 15 residues. Unmatched junction bases numbered 5, after V lost 6 bases and J lost 0 bases. The CDR3, as DNA: TGTGCCAGCAGTCGTCGGACTAGCAGCACAGATACGCAGTATTTT. Translating gives CASSRRTSSTDTQYF.

In this sample, this clone turned up many times. V gene TRBV6-2 or TRBV6-3 combines with J gene TRBJ2-1; 8 nucleotides line up with TRBD2. Trimming removed 4 bases from V and 15 bases from J; junction bases left unmatched: 8. CDR3 length: 12 residues. In germline, CDR1 is MNHEY, CDR2 SVGEGT. CDR3 region: CASSSLREARFF. CDR3 coding DNA: TGTGCCAGCAGTTCCCTGCGGGAGGCGCGGTTCTTC.

The chain has TRBV12-3 or TRBV12-4 and TRBJ1-1; D possibly corresponds to TRBD1 (5 bases). V was pared by 0 bases and J by 0 bases, with 8 bases between. There are 15 residues in the CDR3. For the CDR3, the DNA is TGTGCCAGCAGTTTAGCCGGGACGGTGAACACTGAAGCTTTCTTT. It codes for CASSLAGTVNTEAFF.

This clone was detected only a few times. The chain joins TRBV6-1 to TRBJ1-4; unclear D gene. The germline V gene has CDR1 MNHNS and CDR2 SASEGT. V shed 4 bases and J shed 5 bases, with 17 bases lying between them. The CDR3 extends over 16 amino acids. The chain's CDR3 is CASSVNIGKANEKLFF. The CDR3 bases are TGTGCCAGCAGTGTTAATATCGGGAAGGCGAATGAAAAACTGTTTTTT.

This clone has at least ten counts. The rearrangement links TRBV2 to TRBJ1-2; D not certain. V lost 6 bases, J lost 1 base, and 9 bases lay in between. The CDR3 covers 13 residues. From germline, CDR1 is SNHLY and CDR2 FYNNEI. CDR3 loop: CASRNDNNYGYTF. The CDR3 nucleotides are TGTGCCAGCAGAAACGACAATAACTATGGCTACACCTTC.